This record looks at one TCR beta chain sequence and its context. Methods used by the authors: Reference gene primer amplification in the assay estimated nucleated cell counts. Using immunoSEQ multiplex PCR, the repertoire was profiled, and TCRdb retains in-frame clones only, with some absent. V, J and clone size are taken as reported in that table, and D and trimming were inferred from the DNA itself. The table lists about 160,000 clones, approximately 95% of them singletons. V was cut by 5 bases and J by 2 bases, with 6 bases left in between. The CDR3 sequence is 12 residues long. CDR1 and CDR2 from the germline V gene are MDHEN and SYDVKM. These data are taken from a study of blood T cell repertoires in COVID-19. Overall study: Both acute and convalescent COVID-19 samples were obtained from the United States, Italy and Spain. T cells, B-cell-depleted T cells, or PBMCs provided the cDNA or gDNA that served as material.

The material sequenced was peripheral blood. The TCR was taken from a woman aged 50 to 60 with acute or convalescent COVID-19. The genes are TRBV28 and TRBJ1-2, with TRBD1 as a possible D gene (6 bases). CDR3 region: CASSGQNYGYTF. As DNA, the CDR3 is TGTGCCAGCAGTGGACAGAACTATGGCTACACCTTC.